This T cell receptor beta chain was recovered during a study of spatial heterogeneity in lung cancer (dated 2019 in TCRdb). General notes on the study: More beta-chain than alpha-chain transcripts were consistently detected, likely reflecting higher beta-chain transcript abundance. The study quantitatively compared TCR alpha and beta repertoires across multiple tumor regions, matched nontumor lung and blood in non-small cell lung cancer. In the raw uncorrected reads, each unique combination of TCR and UMI appeared on average more than ten times. Both alpha and beta chains were TCR-sequenced in samples taken at surgery, namely 220 tumor regions, roughly 64 matched nontumor lung samples and 45 to 60 PBMC samples. Nonsynonymous mutation counts, determined by whole-exome sequencing of tumor tissue, were related to features of the TCR repertoire. What the research found in general, with its limitations: Ubiquitous expanded tumor TCRs showed up in blood more often at tumor resection than at routine follow-up. Additional single-cell paired TCR alpha and beta sequencing was considered necessary to confirm, at a functional level, the hypothesis that regional TCRs recognize regional mutations.

The time point label on this specimen signifies: sample taken at primary tumor resection. Donors were 72 patients with early-stage, untreated non-small cell lung cancer from the lung TRACERx cohort. TCR sequencing used whole RNA extracted from tumor and nontumor lung tissue, or from cryopreserved PBMC samples, without cell sorting. Only patients for whom sufficient RNA was available from at least two tumor regions were selected for TCR sequencing. Library construction relied on 5' RACE. The reads were generated on a NextSeq 500. In the TCR library protocol, a unique molecular identifier was attached to each TCR cDNA molecule so that PCR and sequencing errors could be corrected. The published analysis was carried out like this. Decombinator tools were used for TCR identification, UMI-based error correction and CDR3 extraction. Expanded TCRs were defined as those above a frequency of 2 per 1,000, corresponding to the top 1% of the tumor frequency distribution. Each repertoire was subsampled 100 times to 5,000 TCRs, after which Renyi diversity was computed with the R vegan package. CDR3 similarity networks were built from amino acid triplet string-kernel similarity, with CDR3s being connected when pairwise similarity was above 0.82. Clones were called with MiXCR by TCRdb after fastp trimmed the public reads at Q25, and only in-frame beta chains were retained. Rows are combined by CDR3 protein, so each entry shows the most common genes and DNA. The V and J calls and clone size come from TCRdb's table, not from the authors' own analysis. Here the sample has some 83,000 distinct CDR3 sequences; under 8.5% occur a single time. The ten biggest clones cover roughly 7% of the sample.

This clonotype has more than one count but fewer than ten. Its antigen is currently not known. Base-call qualities are not available, and no considerably larger clone is one nucleotide away. Between the V and J ends, shortened by 6 bases and 3 bases respectively, the junction contains 11 bases. The CDR3 sequence holds 14 residues, the cysteine and phenylalanine included. Just CDR3 DNA is preserved here, 42 bases in frame from base 1. CDR1 LNHDA and CDR2 SQIVND are derived from the germline V gene (reference sequence). The sequencing used PBMCs, collected at surgery. The V and J segments used are TRBV19 and TRBJ1-4; TRBD1 is a weak D gene call, 5 bases matching. The sequence was collected from a male donor with early-stage non-small cell lung cancer. This receptor has the CDR3 CASSVQGPNEKLFF. The DNA sequence is TGTGCCAGTAGCGTCCAGGGCCCTAATGAAAAACTGTTTTTT. The CDR3, completed at both ends by the reference TRBV19 and TRBJ1-4 genes, gives the full variable domain DGGITQSPKYLFRKEGQNVTLSCEQNLNHDAMYWYRQDPGQGLRLIYYSQIVNDFQKGDIAEGYSVSREKKESFPLTVTSAQKNPTAFYLCASSVQGPNEKLFFGSGTQLSVL.